What follows are 27 T cell receptor beta chains derived from one specimen sequenced in a study of tumor-infiltrating lymphocytes in oesophageal squamous cell carcinoma. TCRdb processed the PCR reads anew with MiXCR; each CDR3 protein has one entry. This table holds roughly 17,000 distinct CDR3 sequences, 40% to 45% found once. The sequenced sample consisted of normal esophageal tissue next to the tumor. The receptors were sampled from a female donor with esophageal squamous cell carcinoma.

At least ten counts were recorded for this clonotype. V is TRBV2 and J is TRBJ2-5; D uncertain. The J call may not be correct, given that the DNA end is closer to TRBJ2-7. Germline-derived CDR1 and CDR2 are SNHLY and FYNNEI. The CDR3 length is 12 residues. CDR3 sequence: CASSRSSYEQYF. The DNA of the CDR3 is TGTGCCAGCAGTCGTAGCTCCTACGAGCAGTACTTC.

This clonotype was observed at least ten times. The gene calls are TRBV28 and TRBJ1-4, with 10 bases lining up with TRBD1. The CDR3 is made up of 15 amino acids. Germline CDR1 is MDHEN and CDR2 is SYDVKM. Unmatched junction bases numbered 5, after V lost 3 bases and J lost 7 bases. The CDR3: CASSFGGQGFEKLFF. In DNA form, the CDR3 reads TGTGCCAGCAGTTTTGGGGGACAGGGGTTTGAAAAACTGTTTTTT.

A word on this clonotype: The germline gene is not matched at one end of the junction; a read error may be the cause. The chain couples TRBV7-6 to TRBJ2-5; no reliable D call. The CDR3 spans 15 residues. Germline V gene sequence: CDR1 SGHVS, CDR2 FNYEAQ. The CDR3 spells CASSSRMGYQETQYF. The CDR3 DNA reads as TGTGCTAGCAGCTCGCGAATGGGGTACCAAGAGACCCAGTACTTC.

This clonotype was found many times. This chain uses TRBV6-1 with TRBJ2-5, with 10 bases lining up with TRBD1. V was clipped by 3 bases and J by 7 bases; unmatched bases: 11. Germline V gene sequence: CDR1 MNHNS, CDR2 SASEGT. The CDR3 has 16 amino acids. CDR3 DNA sequence: TGTGCCAGCAGTGAGGGGACAGGGGTTCTTTTACTGACCCAGTACTTC. Its translation is CASSEGTGVLLLTQYF.

This clonotype was counted a few times. The V call is TRBV7-2, the J call TRBJ2-3, with a possible D match to TRBD2 (5 bases). Germline lookup yields CDR1 SGHTA and CDR2 FQGNSA. This CDR3 is 13 amino acids long. Trimming left V 0 bases short and J 14 bases short, with 15 bases between. The CDR3 coding sequence is TGTGCCAGCAGCTTAGCGATCGCCGGGGAGCTGTATTTT. Its translation is CASSLAIAGELYF.

This chain joins TRBV12-3 or TRBV12-4 and TRBJ2-3; no clear D gene. CDR3 length equals 16 residues. The V gene lost 5 bases and the J gene lost 0 bases, with 15 bases spanning the gap. This CDR3 reads CASSPRTTPSTDTQYF. The DNA of the CDR3 is TGTGCCAGCAGTCCCCGGACGACCCCTAGCACAGATACGCAGTATTTT.

This clonotype was seen many times. The V call is TRBV7-3, the J call TRBJ1-5; a weak D match, TRBD1 (5 bases). CDR3 length: 15 amino acids. The germline V gene has CDR1 SGHTA and CDR2 FQGTGA. V was shortened by 0 bases and J by 6 bases, with 12 bases between the two germline ends. For the CDR3, the DNA is TGTGCCAGCAGCTTAACAGGGGAACGGGGTCAGCCCCAGCATTTT. This gives the protein CASSLTGERGQPQHF.

The chain combines TRBV18 with TRBJ1-2; a weak D match, TRBD1 (5 bases). The CDR3 loop spans 12 amino acids. Germline CDR1 and CDR2: KGHSH and LQKENI. Trimming stripped 6 bases from V and 7 bases from J, with 12 bases between. The CDR3 bases are TGTGCCAGCTCCGCGGGGGTTGTTGGCTACACCTTC. Protein product: CASSAGVVGYTF.

This sequence joins TRBV7-6 and TRBJ2-1, with D hard to call. V was shortened by 11 bases and J by 0 bases, with 20 bases between the two germline ends. This CDR3 comprises 16 residues. CDR1 SGHVS and CDR2 FNYEAQ come from the germline V gene. The CDR3 protein is CAGETVGRSSYNEQFF. The DNA of the CDR3 is TGTGCCGGAGAGACTGTAGGGCGAAGCTCCTACAATGAGCAGTTCTTC. The whole variable domain, filled in from reference TRBV7-6 and TRBJ2-1, reads GAGVSQSPRYKVTKRGQDVALRCDPISGHVSLYWYRQALGQGPEFLTYFNYEAQQDKSGLPNDRFSAERPEGSISTLTIQRTEQRDSAMYRCAGETVGRSSYNEQFFGPGTRLTVL.

This clonotype was observed at least ten times. The chain has TRBV12-3 or TRBV12-4 and TRBJ2-5, with 14 bases matching TRBD2. The J call may be mistaken, given a closer DNA end match to TRBJ2-1. This CDR3 spans 16 amino acids. The CDR3 is CASSLAGGLAGDQQFF. The CDR3 coding sequence is TGTGCCAGCAGTTTAGCGGGGGGACTAGCGGGAGATCAGCAGTTCTTC.

The chain couples TRBV7-4 to TRBJ2-1, with a possible D match to TRBD1 (5 bases). The J call may be wrong; the DNA end is better matched by TRBJ2-7. The CDR3 covers 13 residues. From germline, CDR1 is SGHVT and CDR2 SQSDAQ. In DNA, the CDR3 is TGTGCCAGCAGCATGGACAACACCTACGAGCAGTACTTC. Residues: CASSMDNTYEQYF.

The chain is built from TRBV24-1 and TRBJ2-1; D may be TRBD2 (6 bases). Germline V gives CDR1 KGHDR, CDR2 SFDVKD. Trimming pared 9 bases from V and 4 bases from J, leaving 12 bases between. The CDR3 has 13 residues. The CDR3 nucleotides read TGTGCCACCGACGGGGGAATTTACAATGAGCAGTTCTTC. Protein: CATDGGIYNEQFF.

The gene calls are TRBV3-1 and TRBJ1-1; no firm D call. Trimming stripped 3 bases from V and 3 bases from J, with 8 bases between. Per the germline V gene, CDR1 is LGHDT and CDR2 is YNNKEL (reference sequence). This CDR3 is built from 13 residues. DNA of the CDR3: TGTGCCAGCAGCCACGCGGGGTACACTGAAGCTTTCTTT. This sequence encodes CASSHAGYTEAFF.

The V and J genes are TRBV7-2 and TRBJ2-7, with D possibly being TRBD1 (6 bases). With the DNA end fitting TRBJ1-2 better, the J assignment may be wrong. Germline V gene lookup returns CDR1 SGHTA and CDR2 FQGNSA. The CDR3 contains 13 residues. The CDR3 is CASSPDSPYGYTF. The CDR3 nucleotides are TGTGCCAGCAGCCCGGACAGTCCGTATGGCTACACCTTC.

This clonotype appeared many times. This chain links TRBV11-3 with TRBJ2-1; D gene uncertain. The V gene's germline CDR1 is SGHNT and CDR2 YENEEA. V lost 6 bases and J 7 bases, leaving 10 bases between the germline ends. This CDR3 region has 12 residues. In DNA form, the CDR3 reads TGTGCCAGCAGTCCTGGGCAGAATGAGCAGTTCTTC. Protein sequence: CASSPGQNEQFF.

The chain has TRBV11-2 and TRBJ2-1; the D is unclear. The J call is uncertain, as TRBJ2-5 better fits the DNA end. This CDR3 spans 15 amino acids. Germline V lookup: CDR1 SGHAT, CDR2 FQNNGV. The CDR3 is CASSLGFGRRETQYF. The CDR3 nucleotides read TGTGCCAGCAGCTTAGGGTTCGGGCGCCGGGAGACCCAGTACTTC.

This CDR3 reads CAWSVPGQGGWNTEAFF. The DNA for the CDR3 is TGTGCCTGGAGTGTACCGGGACAGGGGGGATGGAACACTGAAGCTTTCTTT. The chain is built from TRBV30 and TRBJ1-1; 11 positions agree with TRBD1. Looked up from germline, CDR1 is GTSNPN and CDR2 is SVGIG (reference sequence). With 0 bases clipped from V and 1 base from J, the junction kept 7 bases outside the gene matches. This CDR3 comprises 17 residues.

Relative to its sample, this clonotype is medium-sized. V gene TRBV10-3 combines with J gene TRBJ2-7, with 7 bases aligning to TRBD2. The V gene's germline CDR1 is ENHRY and CDR2 SYGVKD. The junction had 12 bases not matched to a gene; V was cut back by 10 bases and J by 0 bases. The CDR3 sequence is 15 residues long. CDR3 sequence reads: CATSGPAGPSYEQYF. The CDR3 DNA is TGTGCCACCAGCGGGCCAGCGGGGCCCTCCTACGAGCAGTACTTC.

Comment on this clonotype: Since no conserved phenylalanine or tryptophan closes the CDR3, a read error is the likely cause. It is unclear where the CDR3 begins or ends on the DNA, so no DNA is shown, and the CDR3 is as TCRdb lists it. This rearrangement joins TRBV19 to TRBJ2-5. A total of 14 residues make up the CDR3, ends included. Germline CDR1 and CDR2: LNHDA and SQIVND (reference sequence). The CDR3 loop reads CASSMANYGYTFGS.

Comment on this clonotype: One junction end does not reproduce the germline sequence, and a read error may be involved. The chain combines TRBV19 with TRBJ2-2, with D possibly TRBD2 on 5 matching bases. The CDR3 covers 19 residues. Germline V gene data show CDR1 as LNHDA and CDR2 as SQIVND (reference sequence). The CDR3 sequence is CASSIMGNKVQANTGELYF. In DNA form, the CDR3 reads TGTGCCAGTAGTATAATGGGAAATAAGGTGCAGGCGAACACCGGGGAGCTGTATTTT.

Many counts were recorded for this clonotype. A much more abundant neighbour one base away suggests this may be a read error. The V call is TRBV11-1, the J call TRBJ2-7, with TRBD2 matching over 9 bases. Germline values: CDR1 SGHAT, CDR2 FQDESV (reference sequence). With 5 bases clipped from V and 7 bases from J, the junction kept 18 bases outside the gene matches. The CDR3 spans 17 residues. The DNA of the CDR3 is TGTGCCAGCAGCCACCCGGAGGGTAGCGGGAGTGGGAATGAGCAGTACTTC. Translation gives CASSHPEGSGSGNEQYF. The whole variable domain, filled in from reference TRBV11-1 and TRBJ2-7, reads EAEVAQSPRYKITEKSQAVAFWCDPISGHATLYWYRQILGQGPELLVQFQDESVVDDSQLPKDRFSAERLKGVDSTLKIQPAELGDSAMYLCASSHPEGSGSGNEQYFGPGTRLTVT.

The chain carries TRBV7-6 and TRBJ2-7; 13 positions match TRBD2. Germline CDR1 is SGHVS and CDR2 is FNYEAQ. Trimming cost V 4 bases and J 6 bases; bases outside gene matches: 6. The CDR3 is made up of 15 amino acids. For the CDR3, the DNA is TGTGCCAGCAGCTCACAAGGACTAGCGGGAGCCGAGCAGTACTTC. This gives the protein CASSSQGLAGAEQYF.

A word on this clonotype: A read error may produce the germline difference seen at one junction end. This chain joins TRBV6-5 and TRBJ2-3, with TRBD2 as a possible D gene (6 bases). CDR1 is MNHEY, CDR2 SVGAGI, per germline. The CDR3 consists of 18 residues. The CDR3 spells CASSEAAPGDSYNSPLHF. As DNA, the CDR3 is TGTGCCAGCAGTGAAGCAGCGCCGGGGGACTCCTATAATTCACCCCTCCACTTC.

For this clonotype: One end of the junction does not line up with germline, which may come from a read error. The chain couples TRBV7-8 to TRBJ1-6; D gene uncertain. The CDR3 is 13 residues long. From germline, CDR1 is SGHVS and CDR2 FQNEAQ. For the CDR3, the DNA is TGTGCCAGCTTTCGCTCCTATAATTCACCCCTCCACTTC. This codes for CASFRSYNSPLHF.

This clonotype was seen a few times. In nucleotides, the CDR3 is TGTGCCAGCAGCTTACATACCGGGACAAATGAGCAGTTCTTC. Translating it yields CASSLHTGTNEQFF. This rearrangement joins TRBV7-2 to TRBJ2-1, with TRBD1 as a possible D gene (6 bases). The germline V gene has CDR1 SGHTA and CDR2 FQGNSA. V was shortened by 2 bases and J by 7 bases, with 12 bases between the two germline ends. The CDR3 runs to 14 residues.

This clonotype was found many times. A clone one base away is much larger, so this may be a read error. This rearrangement joins TRBV7-2 to TRBJ2-5; possibly TRBD2 for D (5 bases). CDR3 length equals 14 residues. The V gene's germline CDR1 is SGHTA and CDR2 FQGNSA. V lost 0 bases to trimming and J lost 11 bases, with 16 bases between them. CDR3 nucleotide sequence: TGTGCCAGCAGCTTAGCCGCGGGCGCTAATGAGCAGTACTTC. The encoded protein is CASSLAAGANEQYF.

CDR3 coding DNA: TGTGCCAGCAGCTTAAATGTGGCCTACGAGCAGTACTTC. Its translation: CASSLNVAYEQYF. V gene TRBV7-6 combines with J gene TRBJ2-1, with D hard to call. The J call may be faulty, since TRBJ2-7 better matches the DNA end. The CDR3 has 13 residues. Germline assignment: CDR1 SGHVS and CDR2 FNYEAQ.